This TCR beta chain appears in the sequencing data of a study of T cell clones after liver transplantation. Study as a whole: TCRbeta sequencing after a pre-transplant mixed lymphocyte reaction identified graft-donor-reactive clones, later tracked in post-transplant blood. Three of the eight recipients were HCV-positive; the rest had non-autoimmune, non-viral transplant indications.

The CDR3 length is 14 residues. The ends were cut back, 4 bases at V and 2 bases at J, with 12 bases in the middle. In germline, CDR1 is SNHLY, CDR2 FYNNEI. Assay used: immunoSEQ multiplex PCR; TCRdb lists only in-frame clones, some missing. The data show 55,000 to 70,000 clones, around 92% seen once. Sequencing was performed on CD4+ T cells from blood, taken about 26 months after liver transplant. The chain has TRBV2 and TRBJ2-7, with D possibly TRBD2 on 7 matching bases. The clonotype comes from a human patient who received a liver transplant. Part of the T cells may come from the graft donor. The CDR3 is CASSGLGGAYEQYF. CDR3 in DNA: TGTGCCAGCAGTGGACTAGGGGGGGCCTACGAGCAGTACTTC.